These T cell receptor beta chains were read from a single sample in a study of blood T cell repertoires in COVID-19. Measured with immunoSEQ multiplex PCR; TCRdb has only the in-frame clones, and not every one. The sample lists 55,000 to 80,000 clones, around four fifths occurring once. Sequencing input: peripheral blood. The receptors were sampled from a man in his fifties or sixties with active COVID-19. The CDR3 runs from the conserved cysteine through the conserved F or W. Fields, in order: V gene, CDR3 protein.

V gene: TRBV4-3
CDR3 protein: CASSQDPTGLENTGELFF

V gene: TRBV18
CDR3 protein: CASSVQGDNSPLHF

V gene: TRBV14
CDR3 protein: CASSHLGRGYTDTQYF

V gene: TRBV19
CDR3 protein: CASRTGNNSPLHF

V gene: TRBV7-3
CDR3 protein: CASSLPGADEQFF

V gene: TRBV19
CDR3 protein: CASRTSGGRETQYF

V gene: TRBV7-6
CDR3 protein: CASSPQAGQKGTEAFF

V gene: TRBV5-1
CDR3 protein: CASSPMGGNEKLFF

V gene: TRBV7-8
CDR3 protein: CASSLRVSSYSNQPQHF

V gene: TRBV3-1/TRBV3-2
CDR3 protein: CASSRDWGGEGYTF

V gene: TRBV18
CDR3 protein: CASSLTGSYNEQFF

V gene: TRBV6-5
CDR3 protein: CASSPLREGEEFF